The 5 T cell receptor beta chains in this list originate from one sample, sequenced in a study of blood T cell repertoires in COVID-19. Only in-frame clones appear in the TCRdb table, and some are missing; sequencing was by immunoSEQ multiplex PCR. The sample lists 150,000 to 200,000 clones, roughly 80% occurring once. Sequencing input: peripheral blood. The receptors were sampled from a woman of 80 years or more with COVID-19, enrolled during active disease.

The chain joins TRBV7-6 to TRBJ1-5; unclear D gene. Trimming cost V 5 bases and J 6 bases, with 20 bases left between them. Germline CDR1 and CDR2: SGHVS and FNYEAQ. The CDR3 extends over 16 amino acids. Here the CDR3 reads CASSGSGPALRQPQHF. In DNA, the CDR3 is TGTGCCAGCAGCGGGAGTGGCCCGGCCTTACGTCAGCCCCAGCATTTT.

The V gene is TRBV28, the J gene TRBJ2-2; the D is unclear. The CDR3 is made up of 13 amino acids. V lost 2 bases, J lost 6 bases, and 7 bases lay in between. CDR1 is MDHEN, CDR2 SYDVKM, per germline. CDR3 protein: CASSLTSAGELFF. CDR3 coding DNA: TGTGCCAGCAGTTTAACGAGCGCCGGGGAGCTGTTTTTT.

This clone was counted only a few times. CDR3 in amino acids: CASSKVYPGDEQYF. CDR3 nucleotide sequence: TGTGCCAGCAGCAAAGTATACCCCGGGGACGAGCAGTACTTC. The chain has TRBV21-1 and TRBJ2-7; the table names TRBD2, a call not compared with the DNA. TRBV21-1 is classified as a pseudogene. The CDR3 has 14 amino acids.

The chain is built from TRBV6-5 and TRBJ1-2; D call uncertain. From germline, CDR1 is MNHEY and CDR2 SVGAGI. V was clipped by 2 bases and J by 1 base, with 8 bases between them. This CDR3 has 14 residues. CDR3 sequence: CASSYDGLNYGYTF. The DNA of the CDR3 is TGTGCCAGCAGTTACGACGGACTTAACTATGGCTACACCTTC.

The CDR3 region has the DNA TGTGCCAGCAGCTTCACAGGGTCTGGAAACACCATATATTTT. This gives the protein CASSFTGSGNTIYF. The chain recombines TRBV7-9 with TRBJ1-3; D perhaps matches TRBD1 (6 bases). The germline V gene has CDR1 SEHNR and CDR2 FQNEAQ (reference sequence). V was cut by 3 bases and J by 1 base, with 7 bases left in between. This CDR3 contains 14 residues.